This T cell receptor (beta chain) was identified during a study of shared clonotypes between healthy human individuals. Study-wide findings and caveats: Sharing of clonotypes among donors was expected to vary with sequencing depth. Non-shared clonotypes were found to have lower generation probabilities than the clonotypes that were shared by all four of the sorted-subset donors. Rarefaction indicated that sorted-subset sequencing remained incomplete although depth was large.

CD45RO-negative CD8 cells positively selected for CCR7 made up the naive population, which excluded terminally differentiated effector memory CD45RA+ cells. On this clone: The antigen is not known.

Template for every sorted-subset replicate PCR totaled about 0.2 ug DNA, tens of thousands of T cell genomes. The data were produced by immunoSEQ multiplex PCR, yet TCRdb's version contains in-frame clones alone and is incomplete. The table lists about 2,200,000 clones, about 92% of them singletons. This TCR came from a man aged 18 to 35 in good health. Some clones in this sample may be carry-over from other donors' samples. Sequencing was carried out using naive CD8+ T cells from PBMCs.

The CDR3 loop is CASSLLPGENYGYTF. For the CDR3, the DNA is TGTGCCAGCAGTTTATTACCAGGAGAGAACTATGGCTACACCTTC. The chain employs TRBV27 and TRBJ1-2; D gene uncertain. Germline V lookup: CDR1 MNHEY, CDR2 SMNVEV (reference sequence). This CDR3 is built from 15 residues. Trimming removed 1 base from V and 2 bases from J, with 11 bases in between.